This record covers a single T cell receptor (beta chain). The data were taken from a study of blood T cell repertoires in COVID-19. Study background: T cells, B-cell-depleted T cells, or PBMCs provided the cDNA or gDNA that served as material.

The CDR3 totals 13 residues. V gave up 6 bases and J gave up 2 bases, with 11 bases separating them. The germline gives CDR1 SGHNT, CDR2 YYREEE (reference sequence). As handled by the study authors: Using reference gene primer amplification, nucleated cell counts were estimated. Measured with immunoSEQ multiplex PCR; TCRdb has only the in-frame clones, and not every one. For V, J and clone size, that table is used; D and trimming come from the DNA. The sample lists approximately 140,000 clones, more than 80% occurring once. The source of this sequence is a woman of 80 years or more in a cohort sampled during active or convalescent COVID-19. The chain uses TRBV5-4 and TRBJ1-1, with D possibly being TRBD1 (6 bases). The sample comprised peripheral blood. Here the CDR3 DNA reads TGTGCCAGCACCCGGGGGGCTAACACTGAAGCTTTCTTT. The encoded protein is CASTRGANTEAFF. Filled out from reference TRBV5-4 and TRBJ1-1, the complete variable domain reads ETGVTQSPTHLIKTRGQQVTLRCSSQSGHNTVSWYQQALGQGPQFIFQYYREEENGRGNFPPRFSGLQFPNYSSELNVNALELDDSALYLCASTRGANTEAFFGQGTRLTVV.